This record concerns one T cell receptor (beta chain) sequence. Its antigen is as yet unknown. Cycle 7 day 1, cycle 4 day 1, and baseline were the timepoints at which blood was sampled. V was clipped by 2 bases and J by 2 bases, with 9 bases between them. This CDR3 comprises 14 residues. CDR1 and CDR2 from the germline V gene are MRHNA and SNTAGT. This entry comes from a study of OX40 agonist ivuxolimab in advanced cancers. As for the study in general: Past anti-PD-1, anti-PD-L1 or anti-CTLA-4 therapy was accepted, and 40% to 50% had received some. Whole-study findings and limits: Among the lowest peripheral clonal expansion occurred in 0.1-3.0 mg/kg partial responders. CD4+ and CD8+ T cells in blood underwent clonal expansion by week 6 at 0.1 to 3.0 mg/kg.

Produced via immunoSEQ multiplex PCR; TCRdb's table is partial and in-frame only. The sample has tens of thousands of clones, 70% to 90% seen once. The sample here was CD4+ or CD8+ T cells sorted from blood, taken in a trial of the OX40 agonist ivuxolimab. This receptor was obtained from an adult with an advanced solid tumor such as melanoma, head and neck, liver or kidney cancer. V and J are TRBV6-4 and TRBJ1-2; D is ambiguous. CDR3 residues: CASSDGGPNYGYTF. CDR3 nucleotides: TGTGCCAGCAGTGACGGCGGACCCAACTATGGCTACACCTTC.